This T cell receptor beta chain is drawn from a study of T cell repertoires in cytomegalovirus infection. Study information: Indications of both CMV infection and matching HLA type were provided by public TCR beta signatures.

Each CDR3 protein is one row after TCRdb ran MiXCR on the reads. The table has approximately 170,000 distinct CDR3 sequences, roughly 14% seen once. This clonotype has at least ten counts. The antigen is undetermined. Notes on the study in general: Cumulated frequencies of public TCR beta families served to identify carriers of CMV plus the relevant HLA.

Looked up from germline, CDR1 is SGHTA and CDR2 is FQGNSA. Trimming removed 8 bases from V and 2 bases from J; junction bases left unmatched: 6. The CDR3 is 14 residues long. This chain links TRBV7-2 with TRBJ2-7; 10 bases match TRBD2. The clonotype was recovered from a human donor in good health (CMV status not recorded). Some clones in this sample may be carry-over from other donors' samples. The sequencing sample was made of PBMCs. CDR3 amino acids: CASSGLAFPYEQYF. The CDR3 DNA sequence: TGTGCCAGCTCGGGACTAGCGTTTCCCTACGAGCAGTACTTC. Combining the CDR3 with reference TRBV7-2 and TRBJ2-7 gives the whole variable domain GAGVSQSPSNKVTEKGKDVELRCDPISGHTALYWYRQSLGQGLEFLIYFQGNSAPDKSGLPSDRFSAERTGGSVSTLTIQRTQQEDSAVYLCASSGLAFPYEQYFGPGTRLTVT.